This T cell receptor beta chain appears in the sequencing data of a study of T cells in Graves' hyperthyroidism and ophthalmopathy (dated by TCRdb to the late 2010s). About the study as a whole: Peripheral blood samples were taken at the time of initial diagnosis, prior to any treatment. The roughly 94 discovery patients were randomly divided into training and test sets at a 7:3 ratio. The paper describes TCR Vbeta CDR3 sequencing of around 140 peripheral blood samples, made up of fewer than 50 ophthalmopathy patients, around 78 hyperthyroidism patients and 17 progressor patients. In addition, the study compared T-cell repertoires in thyroid tissue and in blood from 6 or 7 Graves' hyperthyroidism patients. Once sampling was done, hyperthyroidism patients were given methimazole at a starting dose of 30 mg daily, whereas ophthalmopathy patients were given high-dose intravenous methylprednisolone. An independent validation cohort of under 20 hyperthyroidism patients and 17 patients who later progressed to ophthalmopathy tested prospective prediction of ophthalmopathy. TCR V-J signatures able to tell the groups apart were searched for in a discovery cohort of 90 to 100 patients, of whom 43 had Graves' ophthalmopathy and around 56 had stable Graves' hyperthyroidism. Summary of the overall study and its limitations: Sample size was not statistically predetermined, and investigators were not blinded to group allocation. In cross-validation, a model built on a 13 V-J signature told ophthalmopathy apart from stable hyperthyroidism with roughly 87% sensitivity and approximately 84% specificity, and in testing the same model reached 80%/75%. In validation, progression to ophthalmopathy was predicted by the model with approximately 67% sensitivity and about 72% specificity, a median of approximately 6.5 months before onset. Most expanded thyroid clonotypes (frequency above 0.001) were also found in blood, which suggests that blood repertoires may mirror thyroid immune responses.

A patient counted as having stable Graves' hyperthyroidism if no progression to ophthalmopathy occurred over 18 months of follow-up. Hyperthyroidism patients were newly diagnosed, with disease duration under 2 months, and aged 18 to 65 years. The study excluded patients with uncontrolled infections, other autoimmune diseases, pregnancy or lactation. Diagnoses were established on the basis of clinical symptoms, serum thyroxine and TRAb, thyroid ultrasound, and orbital computed tomography. PBMCs were isolated from 7.5 to 10 ml of fresh peripheral blood by Ficoll-Paque density gradient centrifugation. Trizol reagent was used to extract total RNA, and RNA quality was then checked on an Agilent 2100 Bioanalyzer. A note on this clonotype: The clone's antigen remains unknown. No clone much larger than this one lies a single base away; base qualities are absent.

The TCR beta CDR3 regions were amplified from RNA transcripts. The first round of RT-PCR for the TCR CDR3 was performed with the HTBI primer set and the Qiagen OneStep RT-PCR kit. Libraries were constructed in a second round of multiplex PCR, after which size selection and purification were performed. Paired-end sequencing of the libraries was performed with 100 bp reads on an Illumina HiSeq2000. From the authors' description of their analysis: SOAPnuke was used to process the raw data, removing reads that contained adapters or uncalled bases, had a mean Phred below 15, or lacked an exact match to the constant primer or identifier. COPE v1.2.5 was used to merge high-quality paired reads, and clonotypes were defined as unique nucleotide sequences. Clonotypes were aligned to IMGT TRBV, TRBD and TRBJ reference segments using MiTCR v1.1. The analysis was restricted to V-J combinations with a frequency above 0.0001, which together covered 99% to 99.2% of the repertoires. The TCS score was defined as F50 (clonal expansion) divided by E x V (chaos), with BLOSUM62-based TCRdist calculated between CDR3 peptides within each V-J. Welch's t-statistics and random forest reduced some 510 V-J features to 13, which were used in a naive Bayes classifier (R e1071). In-frame beta chains were kept once TCRdb had trimmed the public reads at Q25 with fastp and called clones with MiXCR. Here each entry gathers all rows of one CDR3 protein and keeps the most common genes and DNA. The V and J calls and clone size come from TCRdb's table, not from the authors' own analysis. The sample data list about 400,000 distinct CDR3 sequences, and 14% to 15% of these were observed just once. The ten largest clonotypes hold 30% to 35% of the sample.

Sequencing input: blood. This TCR was sampled from a young woman with Graves' hyperthyroidism.

At the DNA level, the sequence is TGCGCCAGCAGCCAGGCCGGGACTAGCGCTAGCACAGATACGCAGTATTTT. This translates into CASSQAGTSASTDTQYF. The receptor chain draws on TRBV4-1 and TRBJ2-3; TRBD2 fits 10 bases in the junction. CDR1 and CDR2 (MGHRA, YSYEKL) derive from the germline V gene. Taken from cysteine to phenylalanine, the CDR3 has 17 residues. Here the CDR3 DNA is all that survives: 51 bases in frame from base 1. V is trimmed back by 3 bases and J by 0 bases, and the junction contains 6 bases that no gene match accounts for.